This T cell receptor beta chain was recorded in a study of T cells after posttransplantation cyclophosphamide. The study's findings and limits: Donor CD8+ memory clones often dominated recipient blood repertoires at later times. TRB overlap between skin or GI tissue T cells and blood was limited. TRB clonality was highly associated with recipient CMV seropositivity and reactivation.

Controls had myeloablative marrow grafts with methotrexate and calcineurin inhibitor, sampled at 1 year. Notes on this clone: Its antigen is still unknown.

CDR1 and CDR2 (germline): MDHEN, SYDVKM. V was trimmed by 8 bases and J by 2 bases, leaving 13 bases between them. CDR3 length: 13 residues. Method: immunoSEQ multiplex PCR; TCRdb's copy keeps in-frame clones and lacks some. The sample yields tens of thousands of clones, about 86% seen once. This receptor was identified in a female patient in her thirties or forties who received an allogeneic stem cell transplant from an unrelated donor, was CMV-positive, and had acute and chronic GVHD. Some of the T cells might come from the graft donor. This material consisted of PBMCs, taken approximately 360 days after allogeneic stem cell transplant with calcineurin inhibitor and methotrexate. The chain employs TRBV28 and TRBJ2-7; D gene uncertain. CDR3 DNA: TGTGCCAGCCGAGACTTCAACCCCTACGAGCAGTACTTC. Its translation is CASRDFNPYEQYF.